Only a few counts were recorded for the clone carrying this T cell receptor (beta chain). Its antigen is unidentified. This entry is derived from a study of T-cell memory formation after mild COVID-19. Study information: Largely, the TCR clusters proved donor specific. Study observations and caveats: Clones shrinking from day 15 to 85 showed even CD4/CD8 mixes; later expanders tilted CD4+. The study detected some responding clones in pre-infection memory, suggesting cross-reactive memory joined.

Germline V CDR1 and CDR2: MNHEY, SVGEGT. CDR3 length equals 14 residues. V lost 9 bases and J lost 5, with 19 bases in between. TCRdb independently ran MiXCR on the 5' RACE reads; one entry per CDR3 protein. The sample shows 150,000 to 200,000 distinct CDR3 sequences, approximately 18% of them seen only once. The chain carries TRBV6-2 or TRBV6-3 and TRBJ2-5; D may correspond to TRBD1 or TRBD2 (5 bases each). Specimen: PBMCs or a T cell subset sorted from them (not recorded which). This TCR was recovered from a man aged 18-30 years who had mild COVID-19 (a few samples of this study predate the infection). Cell type and time point are not known. The CDR3 coding sequence is TGTGCCAGTCGTGAACGGGGCATGAGGGAGACCCAGTACTTC. Translated, it gives CASRERGMRETQYF.